This TCR beta chain was sequenced for a study of CXCR3-negative and CXCR3-positive naive CD8 T cells. Study-wide points: When CXCR3-positive naive cells were set against CXCR3-negative naive cells, the former had more hydrophobic TRB CDR3s. Naive CXCR3-positive and CXCR3-negative cells shared similar TRBV-TRBJ usage, unlike memory cells.

This CDR3 comprises 14 residues. CDR1 is MGHDK and CDR2 is SYGVNS in the germline V gene. 5' RACE with UMI labels generated the TRB cDNA libraries. TCRdb re-called the 5' RACE reads; every CDR3 protein appears as one record, without DNA. This sample's table has around 130,000 distinct CDR3 sequences. With regard to this clonotype: Its target is unknown.

This sequence originates from a human donor in good health. Some clones in this sample may be carry-over from other donors' samples. The chain has TRBV25-1 and TRBJ1-3; TCRdb designates TRBD1, a call that cannot be tested without DNA. The specimen sequenced was naive CXCR3+ CD8+ T cells from blood. Subset denoted: CD45RO-CCR7+CD27+CD95- naive CD8+ T cells expressing CXCR3 (TNR3+). This CDR3 reads CASKGAAGGNTIYF.